The clone carrying this T cell receptor (beta chain) was counted only a few times. Its antigen is as yet unknown. Germline V lookup: CDR1 SGHRS, CDR2 YFSETQ. Trimming removed 2 bases from V and 5 bases from J; junction bases left unmatched: 1. This CDR3 comprises 14 residues. No donor had other autoimmune disease, uncontrolled infection, pregnancy or lactation. The data are from a study of Graves' ophthalmopathy and Graves' hyperthyroidism. Findings and limits, study-wide: Built on 13 signatures, a model told ophthalmopathy apart from stable hyperthyroidism with 87.88% sensitivity and around 80% specificity.

The sequenced template was RNA, covering the TCR beta CDR3 region. First-round RT-PCR relied on HTBI primers, and a second-round multiplex PCR came next. TCRdb reanalysed the multiplex PCR reads using MiXCR and keeps one entry per CDR3 protein. The table shows a few hundred thousand distinct CDR3 sequences, with around a fifth occurring only once. The source is a woman in her late teens or twenties with stable Graves' hyperthyroidism. The material sequenced was peripheral blood. The chain employs TRBV5-1 and TRBJ2-7, with 13 bases that match TRBD2. The CDR3 is CASSLLAGGNEQYF. DNA of the CDR3: TGCGCCAGCAGCTTACTAGCGGGGGGGAACGAGCAGTACTTC.